This T cell receptor (beta chain) originates from a study of blood T cells in healthy people across ages. Findings and limits, study-wide: While age rose, TCR beta diversity per million T cells dropped in a roughly linear way.

Every sample yielded at least 6.5 million isolated PBMCs. A second roughly 6 to 12 cycle PCR used barcoded and J-beta primers. TCRdb used MiXCR to reprocess the 5' RACE reads, holding one entry per CDR3 protein. The sample has about 670,000 distinct CDR3 sequences, 40% to 50% seen once. Germline values: CDR1 MNHEY, CDR2 SVGAGI. After removal of 4 bases from V and 8 bases from J, the junction contained 4 bases not matched to a gene. This CDR3 has 14 amino acids. This clonotype has only one observation. Antigen unknown. J is TRBJ2-4 and V is TRBV6-5; 11 bases fit TRBD1. The specimen was blood. The clonotype was recovered from a man older than 75 in good health. Written as DNA, the CDR3 is TGTGCCAGCAGTTTCGGGACAGGGGGATACATTCAGTACTTC. Its translation is CASSFGTGGYIQYF.